These T cell receptor beta chains were read from a single sample in a study of control samples from healthy donors and cancer patients. Measured with immunoSEQ multiplex PCR; TCRdb has only the in-frame clones, and not every one. The sample shows more than 100,000 clones, approximately 90% of them seen only once. Source material: blood. Source of these receptors: a man between 18 and 29 years old in good health. CDR3s include the opening cysteine and the closing phenylalanine or tryptophan. D genes are given only for firm matches. Clone sizes are given selectively: once, few, many, or a class where the clone is expanded.

TRBV10-3	.	.	TRBJ1-5	TGTGCCATCAGTGAGTCGAAACTCGTACAGCCCCAGCATTTT	CAISESKLVQPQHF
TRBV5-1	.	.	TRBJ1-1	TGCGCCAGCAGCGAGGCCCTGATGAACACTGAAGCTTTCTTT	CASSEALMNTEAFF
TRBV5-1	TRBD2	few	TRBJ2-2	TGCGCCAGCAGCCTGGGACTAGCGGGGGGAACCGGGGAGCTGTTTTTT	CASSLGLAGGTGELFF
TRBV5-1	.	.	TRBJ1-6	TGCGCCAGCAGCTTGGCTGGGAATTCACCCCTCCACTTT	CASSLAGNSPLHF
TRBV5-1	TRBD1	.	TRBJ2-2	TGCGCCAGCAGTCCCAGGGGGCGCGGCGGGGAGCTGTTTTTT	CASSPRGRGGELFF
TRBV30	.	.	TRBJ1-4	TGTGCCTGGAGTTTTAAACAGGGAATCGAAGGTGAAAAACTGTTTTTT	CAWSFKQGIEGEKLFF
TRBV6-5	TRBD1	.	TRBJ2-1	TGTGCCAGCAGTTACTCGCCGGGACAGCAGTACAATGAGCAGTTCTTC	CASSYSPGQQYNEQFF
TRBV3-1/TRBV3-2	.	.	TRBJ2-6	TGTGCCAGCAGCCAAGGTAACGGACAGCGCAACGTCCTGACTTTC	CASSQGNGQRNVLTF
TRBV4-1	.	.	TRBJ1-1	TGCGCCAGCAGCCAAGCCAACGGGAACACTGAAGCTTTCTTT	CASSQANGNTEAFF
TRBV5-6	.	.	TRBJ2-5	TGTGCCAGCAGCCTCTTTGACGGAAACCAAGAGACCCAGTACTTC	CASSLFDGNQETQYF
TRBV9	TRBD1	.	TRBJ1-4	TGTGCCAGCAGTTGGACAGGGGTACCTAATGAAAAACTGTTTTTT	CASSWTGVPNEKLFF
TRBV24-1	TRBD1	.	TRBJ2-3	TGTGCCACCAGTGATCCAACGGACAGGGAAAGCACAGATACGCAGTATTTT	CATSDPTDRESTDTQYF
TRBV18	.	once	TRBJ2-5	TGTGCCAGCTCCCAGGAGGCAGCTTACCAAGAGACCCAGTACTTC	CASSQEAAYQETQYF
TRBV4-1	.	.	TRBJ2-1	TGCGCCAGCAGCCACCAGACGGGACTTCCGGACAATGAGCAGTTCTTC	CASSHQTGLPDNEQFF
TRBV7-2	.	.	TRBJ1-2	TGTGCCAGCAGCTTCCAGGACACCGGATTGTATGGCTACACCTTC	CASSFQDTGLYGYTF
TRBV5-6	.	.	TRBJ2-3	TGTGCCAGCAGCCGAGTCCCTAGCACAGATACGCAGTATTTT	CASSRVPSTDTQYF
TRBV24-1	TRBD2	.	TRBJ2-7	TGTGCCACCCGGCGGGGGAAGCCCTACTACGAGCAGTACTTC	CATRRGKPYYEQYF
TRBV5-4	TRBD2	.	TRBJ2-5	TGTGCCAGCAGCGCCCCACTAGCGGGGGGAGAAGAGACCCAGTACTTC	CASSAPLAGGEETQYF
TRBV11-3	.	.	TRBJ2-5	TGTGCCAGCAGCCGGGGGGCCCAAGAGACCCAGTACTTC	CASSRGAQETQYF
TRBV7-8	.	.	TRBJ2-2	TGTGCCAGCAGCTTAAGCCTTAACACCGGGGAGCTGTTTTTT	CASSLSLNTGELFF
TRBV5-1	TRBD1	.	TRBJ2-1	TGCGCCAGCAGCTTGGGGGGACAGGGCGACTACAATGAGCAGTTCTTC	CASSLGGQGDYNEQFF
TRBV6-5	.	.	TRBJ2-1	TGTGCCAGCAGTTCAGTAAGGGACCTGACTTACAATGAGCAGTTCTTC	CASSSVRDLTYNEQFF
TRBV12-1	.	.	TRBJ2-2	TGTGCCAGCAGCTGCCCCTGGGGACTTAACACCGGGGAGCTGTTTTTT	CASSCPWGLNTGELFF
TRBV19	TRBD1	.	TRBJ1-5	TGTGCCAGTACCTCATTTGACAGGGGATGGAATCAGCCCCAGCATTTT	CASTSFDRGWNQPQHF
TRBV5-1	TRBD1	.	TRBJ2-3	TGCGCCAGCAGCAGGGGACAGGCGAGCACAGATACGCAGTATTTT	CASSRGQASTDTQYF
TRBV2	.	.	TRBJ1-5	TGTGCCAGCAGTGATTCGTCCAGCAATCAGCCCCAGCATTTT	CASSDSSSNQPQHF